This TCR beta chain originates from a study of T cells in tumors after PD-1 blockade. Study-level points and caveats: Peripheral recruitment is suggested, as some novel exhausted tumor clones were in pre-treatment blood.

This table comes from immunoSEQ multiplex PCR, and its TCRdb copy is limited to in-frame clones, with some not included. The sample lists roughly 14,000 clones; around 80% were seen once. Turning to this clone: What it binds is unknown.

The sequence came from a human donor with basal cell carcinoma. The source was PBMCs, collected after anti-PD-1 treatment.

The CDR3, as DNA: TGTGCCAGCAGCTTGGGGACGCTCTCTCGGAATGAGCAGTTCTTC. It specifies CASSLGTLSRNEQFF. The V and J genes are TRBV7-9 and TRBJ2-1, with D possibly being TRBD1 or TRBD2 (5 bases each). CDR1 and CDR2 (germline): SEHNR, FQNEAQ (reference sequence). The CDR3 length is 15 residues. Deletions cut 3 bases from V and 7 bases from J, with 16 bases between.